This T cell receptor (beta chain) was documented in a study of CD8+CD57+ T cells in acquired aplastic anemia. The overall study: Quantities of DNA derived from sorted CD4+ and CD8+ cells averaged approximately 3.3 ug. Points from the study as a whole: Patients were compared with controls for CD8+ Simpson's diversity, and no significant difference emerged. The number of CD8+ CDR3 sequences shared by patients and controls was about 27.

CDR3 and TCR beta VDJ profiling relied on a genomic DNA template. Via MiXCR, TCRdb re-called the reads, giving one row per CDR3 protein. The table records 150,000 to 200,000 distinct CDR3 sequences, approximately 44% of them present only once. Trimming stripped 6 bases from V and 4 bases from J, with 7 bases between. The CDR3 is 11 amino acids. The V gene's germline CDR1 is MDHEN and CDR2 SYDVKM. This clonotype came up many times. Its target is not known. The clonotype comes from a human donor in good health. Material: sorted CD4+, CD8+, or CD8+CD57+ T cells (not recorded which) from PBMCs. The chain carries TRBV28 and TRBJ2-7; D is possibly TRBD1 or TRBD2 (5 bases each). CDR3 residues: CASRGEYEQYF. CDR3 coding DNA: TGTGCCAGCAGAGGGGAGTACGAGCAGTACTTC.